These T cell receptor beta chains were read from a single sample in a study of blood T cell repertoires in COVID-19. Method: immunoSEQ multiplex PCR; TCRdb's copy keeps in-frame clones and lacks some. Altogether approximately 470,000 clones are present, roughly 90% being singletons, with the ten largest covering roughly 0.7%. Specimen: PBMCs or T cells enriched from blood (not recorded which). Source of these receptors: a woman in her late teens or twenties who had recovered from COVID-19. The CDR3 runs from the conserved cysteine through the conserved F or W. D genes are given only for firm matches. Clone size, where shown, is once, few, many, or a class for clones that have expanded.

CASSPGWGETQYF	TGTGCCAGCAGTCCAGGGTGGGGAGAGACCCAGTACTTC	.	TRBJ2-5	TRBV28	.
CASSQTRDEQYF	TGTGCCAGCAGCCAAACCAGGGACGAGCAGTACTTC	.	TRBJ2-7	TRBV3-1/TRBV3-2	.
CATKSYGTGAEQYF	TGTGCCACCAAATCCTACGGGACAGGCGCCGAGCAGTACTTC	.	TRBJ2-7	TRBV27	TRBD1
CASSRTWVGDSNNYGYTF	TGTGCCAGCAGTAGGACTTGGGTGGGGGACAGCAATAACTATGGCTACACCTTC	.	TRBJ1-2	TRBV2	TRBD1
CASSNEGEEYF	TGTGCCAGCAGCAACGAAGGAGAGGAGTATTTT	.	TRBJ2-3	TRBV28	.
CASSLGDSRFF	TGTGCCAGCAGCTTAGGGGACTCCAGGTTCTTC	.	TRBJ2-1	TRBV13	.
CASSPIDGRNTEAFF	TGTGCCAGCAGCCCAATAGACGGGAGGAACACTGAAGCTTTCTTT	.	TRBJ1-1	TRBV7-9	.
CASNTDRGNQETQYF	TGTGCCAGCAACACGGACAGGGGGAATCAAGAGACCCAGTACTTC	.	TRBJ2-5	TRBV2	TRBD1
CASSLHGGDADTQYF	TGCGCCAGCAGCTTGCATGGGGGGGACGCAGATACGCAGTATTTT	.	TRBJ2-3	TRBV5-1	TRBD2
CASSLGERTGAIYEQYF	TGTGCCAGCAGCTTAGGCGAAAGGACAGGAGCCATCTACGAGCAGTACTTC	.	TRBJ2-7	TRBV13	TRBD1
CASSPDRGVLAKNIQYF	TGTGCCAGCAGCCCGGACAGGGGAGTTTTGGCCAAAAACATTCAGTACTTC	once	TRBJ2-4	TRBV14	TRBD1
CASSRVGPPQHF	TGTGCCAGCAGTCGAGTGGGGCCGCCCCAGCATTTT	few	TRBJ1-5	TRBV2	.
CASSSDRADEKLFF	TGTGCCAGCTCATCGGACAGGGCCGATGAAAAACTGTTTTTT	.	TRBJ1-4	TRBV18	TRBD1
CASSSDSPLHF	TGTGCCAGCAGTTCAGATTCACCCCTCCACTTT	.	TRBJ1-6	TRBV28	.
CASSDVRGLTEAFF	TGTGCCAGCAGTGACGTCAGGGGTTTAACTGAAGCTTTCTTT	.	TRBJ1-1	TRBV6-1	.
CASSAGRLDTEAFF	TGTGCCAGCAGCGCAGGGCGGTTGGACACTGAAGCTTTCTTT	.	TRBJ1-1	TRBV5-6	.
CASSLGYTRETQYF	TGTGCCAGCAGCTTAGGATATACGAGGGAGACCCAGTACTTC	.	TRBJ2-5	TRBV7-9	.
CAISEGLGQNYGYTF	TGTGCCATCAGTGAAGGTCTGGGGCAGAACTATGGCTACACCTTC	.	TRBJ1-2	TRBV10-3	.
CASSLRGIGTEAFF	TGTGCCAGCAGCCTTCGGGGGATAGGCACTGAAGCTTTCTTT	.	TRBJ1-1	TRBV14	.
CASSSPSGGYSTDTQYF	TGCGCCAGCAGCTCCCCCAGCGGGGGATACAGCACAGATACGCAGTATTTT	.	TRBJ2-3	TRBV5-1	TRBD2
CASSIAGTGGRAFF	TGTGCCAGTAGTATAGCGGGGACAGGGGGTCGAGCTTTCTTT	.	TRBJ1-1	TRBV19	TRBD1
CASSEYPFQGVGSGYTF	TGTGCCAGCAGTGAATATCCGTTCCAGGGGGTAGGAAGCGGCTACACCTTC	.	TRBJ1-2	TRBV25-1	TRBD1
CATSDPTGYNEQFF	TGTGCCACCAGTGATCCGACAGGGTACAATGAGCAGTTCTTC	.	TRBJ2-1	TRBV24-1	TRBD1
CASSSGTNTDTQYF	TGTGCCAGTAGTTCCGGGACTAACACAGATACGCAGTATTTT	.	TRBJ2-3	TRBV19	TRBD2
CASSQRGNNQPQHF	TGTGCCAGCAGCCAGCGAGGTAACAATCAGCCCCAGCATTTT	.	TRBJ1-5	TRBV3-1/TRBV3-2	.
CASGLAGPSTDTQYF	TGTGCCAGCGGACTAGCGGGGCCTTCCACAGATACGCAGTATTTT	.	TRBJ2-3	TRBV2	TRBD2
CSVGQSQETQYF	TGCAGCGTGGGACAGAGCCAAGAGACCCAGTACTTC	.	TRBJ2-5	TRBV29-1	TRBD1
CASKTGVYGYTF	TGTGCCAGCAAAACAGGGGTTTATGGCTACACCTTC	.	TRBJ1-2	TRBV12-3/TRBV12-4	TRBD1
CASSFSTYEQYF	TGTGCCAGCAGCTTCAGTACCTACGAGCAGTACTTC	few	TRBJ2-7	TRBV11-2	.
CASSVGDTQYF	TGCGCCAGCAGTGTCGGGGATACGCAGTATTTT	.	TRBJ2-3	TRBV10-1	.
CASSLVSEQFF	TGTGCCAGCAGCTTAGTCAGTGAGCAGTTCTTC	.	TRBJ2-1	TRBV7-9	.
CASSPGQMTYEQYF	TGTGCCAGCTCACCGGGACAGATGACCTACGAGCAGTACTTC	.	TRBJ2-7	TRBV18	TRBD1
CASSPSDVQYF	TGTGCCAGCAGCCCTAGCGATGTGCAGTACTTC	.	TRBJ2-7	TRBV7-2	.
CASSPDRGLTDTQYF	TGTGCCAGCTCACCCGACCGGGGACTCACAGATACGCAGTATTTT	.	TRBJ2-3	TRBV18	.
CATQGEQGNSPLHF	TGCGCCACCCAGGGGGAACAGGGAAATTCACCCCTCCACTTT	.	TRBJ1-6	TRBV10-1	TRBD1
CASSFGALAGDTDTQYF	TGTGCCAGCAGCTTTGGAGCCCTAGCGGGGGACACAGATACGCAGTATTTT	.	TRBJ2-3	TRBV5-6	TRBD2
CASSVWQGDGYTF	TGTGCCAGCAGCGTCTGGCAGGGGGATGGCTACACCTTC	few	TRBJ1-2	TRBV9	TRBD1
CASSYRDRSNQPQHF	TGTGCCAGCAGTTATCGGGACAGGAGCAATCAGCCCCAGCATTTT	.	TRBJ1-5	TRBV6-2/TRBV6-3	TRBD1
CASSSRGRGNQPQHF	TGTGCCAGCAGTTCCAGGGGGCGAGGCAATCAGCCCCAGCATTTT	.	TRBJ1-5	TRBV28	TRBD1
CASSSVSGGRADTQYF	TGCGCCAGCAGCTCAGTAAGCGGGGGAAGAGCAGATACGCAGTATTTT	.	TRBJ2-3	TRBV5-1	TRBD2
CAIPRDTILFGNTIYF	TGTGCCATCCCCCGCGATACGATTCTCTTTGGAAACACCATATATTTT	.	TRBJ1-3	TRBV7-3	.
CASSLQGATPNEQFF	TGCGCCAGCAGCTTACAGGGGGCCACCCCCAATGAGCAGTTCTTC	.	TRBJ2-1	TRBV10-1	TRBD1
CATSDFRGLWLAGAPRTDTQYF	TGTGCCACCAGTGATTTCAGGGGACTGTGGCTAGCGGGGGCCCCAAGGACAGATACGCAGTATTTT	few	TRBJ2-3	TRBV24-1	TRBD2
CASSKGGQAGHQEQYF	TGTGCCAGCAGCAAAGGGGGCCAAGCGGGCCACCAGGAGCAGTACTTC	.	TRBJ2-7	TRBV21-1	.
CASSWDGGTTYEQYF	TGTGCCAGCAGTTGGGACGGGGGGACTACCTACGAGCAGTACTTC	.	TRBJ2-7	TRBV6-5	TRBD2
CASSLPGGRYEQYF	TGTGCCAGCAGCTTACCGGGGGGTCGGTACGAGCAGTACTTC	.	TRBJ2-7	TRBV7-2	TRBD2
CASSLDRGQPQHF	TGTGCCAGCAGCCTTGACCGGGGTCAGCCCCAGCATTTT	.	TRBJ1-5	TRBV5-4	.
CASWGRRGDLDYGYTF	TGTGCCAGCTGGGGGCGGAGAGGGGACCTTGACTATGGCTACACCTTC	.	TRBJ1-2	TRBV2	.
CASSEGRGQETQYF	TGTGCCAGCAGTGAAGGCAGGGGCCAAGAGACCCAGTACTTC	.	TRBJ2-5	TRBV2	.
CASRPDSRLTGNTIYF	TGTGCCAGCAGACCCGACAGCCGTTTGACTGGAAACACCATATATTTT	.	TRBJ1-3	TRBV7-9	.
CAISATGGSGGELFF	TGTGCCATCAGTGCTACGGGGGGCTCGGGCGGGGAGCTGTTTTTT	.	TRBJ2-2	TRBV10-3	.
CASSPLSTDTQYF	TGTGCCAGCTCCCCCCTAAGCACAGATACGCAGTATTTT	.	TRBJ2-3	TRBV18	.
CASSRRGGSTEAFF	TGTGCCAGCAGTCGGCGGGGGGGCAGCACTGAAGCTTTCTTT	.	TRBJ1-1	TRBV5-4	.